This TCR beta chain was recovered during a study of blood T cell repertoires in COVID-19. Study as a whole: Italy, Spain and the United States were the sources of the convalescent and acute COVID-19 samples. PBMCs, B-cell-depleted T cells, or T cells were the source of the cDNA or gDNA that made up the material.

In the original analysis: Using reference gene primer amplification, nucleated cell counts were estimated. Only in-frame clones appear in the TCRdb table, and some are missing; sequencing was by immunoSEQ multiplex PCR. V, J and clone size reflect that table, while D and trimming were determined from the DNA. Here the sample spans about 160,000 clones, less than 85% being singletons. Source material: peripheral blood. This clonotype was obtained from a woman in her forties with COVID-19, enrolled during active disease.

CDR3 bases: TGTGCCAGCAGAAAACAGGGTGATCAGCCCCAGCATTTT. Translation: CASRKQGDQPQHF. This sequence joins TRBV2 and TRBJ1-5, with D perhaps TRBD1 (6 bases). V lost 6 bases and J lost 5, with 11 bases in between. The germline gives CDR1 SNHLY, CDR2 FYNNEI. The CDR3 has 13 residues.